Listed here are 21 T cell receptor beta chains from one sample, sequenced in a study of human T cells and chemical hapten exposure. Stated time point: patch test 2, 6 weeks after DPC sensitization. Regarding treatment: therapeutic diphenylcyclopropenone sensitization with weekly scalp DPC. TCRdb re-called the RACE reads with MiXCR, one entry per CDR3 protein. The sample consists of around 82,000 distinct CDR3 sequences, 6.5% to 8.5% of them appearing once. The source was whole blood, collected in connection with sensitization to the hapten diphenylcyclopropenone (DPC). The receptors were gathered from a woman in her 30s with alopecia areata. Some clones in this sample may be carry-over from other donors' samples.

The chain couples TRBV5-5 to TRBJ1-1; 8 bases are shared with TRBD1. CDR1 is SGHKS, CDR2 YYEKEE, per germline (reference sequence). The CDR3 has 13 amino acids. With V trimmed by 0 bases and J by 7 bases, 2 bases remained unmatched. The DNA for the CDR3 is TGTGCCAGCAGCTTGGACAGGGGGGTTGAAGCTTTCTTT. It codes for CASSLDRGVEAFF.

At least ten counts were recorded for this clonotype. The chain joins TRBV7-8 to TRBJ2-3; 11 nucleotides align to TRBD2. Germline trimming cut 1 base from V and 5 bases from J; bases unmatched to any gene: 5. CDR3 length equals 16 residues. Germline V gene data show CDR1 as SGHVS and CDR2 as FQNEAQ. The CDR3 nucleotides are TGTGCCAGCAGCTTAGTAGCGGGGGGGCCGGTAGATACGCAGTATTTT. It yields the protein CASSLVAGGPVDTQYF.

This clonotype was recorded many times. The chain uses TRBV19 and TRBJ2-6; D perhaps matches TRBD1 (6 bases). CDR1 and CDR2 (germline): LNHDA, SQIVND (reference sequence). The CDR3 covers 14 residues. Trimming removed 7 bases from V and 1 base from J, with 8 bases in between. The CDR3: CASKQGSGANVLTF. CDR3 DNA: TGTGCCAGTAAACAGGGATCTGGGGCCAACGTCCTGACTTTC.

There are a few counts of this clonotype. This chain joins TRBV11-2 and TRBJ2-5; D remains ambiguous. Trimming stripped 2 bases from V and 5 bases from J, with 6 bases between. The CDR3 covers 12 residues. CDR1 SGHAT and CDR2 FQNNGV come from the germline V gene. The CDR3 here is CASSLMGETQYF. CDR3 bases: TGTGCCAGCAGCTTAATGGGGGAGACCCAGTACTTC.

This clonotype has a count of ten or more. The rearrangement uses TRBV6-2 or TRBV6-3 and TRBJ2-7; no definite D call. V was pared by 1 base and J by 1 base, with 8 bases between. Germline CDR1 reads MNHEY; CDR2 reads SVGEGT. The CDR3 totals 14 residues. The CDR3 reads CASSYLSDSYEQYF. The CDR3 DNA follows: TGTGCCAGCAGTTACTTGTCCGATTCCTACGAGCAGTACTTC.

At least ten counts were recorded for this clonotype. This chain uses TRBV7-9 with TRBJ2-6; D is tentatively TRBD1 or TRBD2 (5 bases each). Germline CDR1 is SEHNR and CDR2 is FQNEAQ (reference sequence). V lost 3 bases and J lost 2, with 20 bases in between. This CDR3 is 19 amino acids long. The chain's CDR3 is CASSLVGREKRTGANVLTF. Written as DNA, the CDR3 is TGTGCCAGCAGCTTGGTTGGCAGGGAGAAGAGGACTGGGGCCAACGTCCTGACTTTC. Full variable domain (rest looked up from reference TRBV7-9 and TRBJ2-6): DTGVSQNPRHKITKRGQNVTFRCDPISEHNRLYWYRQTLGQGPEFLTYFQNEAQLEKSRLLSDRFSAERPKGSFSTLEIQRTEQGDSAMYLCASSLVGREKRTGANVLTFGAGSRLTVL.

The chain is built from TRBV7-6 and TRBJ1-5; TRBD1 is a possible D gene (5 bases). The V gene's germline CDR1 is SGHVS and CDR2 FNYEAQ. V gave up 4 bases and J gave up 1 base, with 14 bases separating them. This CDR3 comprises 16 residues. The CDR3 is CASSSMGPSSNQPQHF. CDR3 DNA: TGTGCCAGCAGCTCTATGGGGCCTTCGAGCAATCAGCCCCAGCATTTT. Combining the CDR3 with reference TRBV7-6 and TRBJ1-5 gives the whole variable domain GAGVSQSPRYKVTKRGQDVALRCDPISGHVSLYWYRQALGQGPEFLTYFNYEAQQDKSGLPNDRFSAERPEGSISTLTIQRTEQRDSAMYRCASSSMGPSSNQPQHFGDGTRLSIL.

This clonotype was detected ten times or more. The chain carries TRBV13 and TRBJ1-2; a possible D gene is TRBD1 (6 bases). Germline V gene data show CDR1 as PRHDT and CDR2 as FYEKMQ (reference sequence). CDR3 length equals 16 residues. V lost 6 bases and J lost 4, with 21 bases in between. The DNA for the CDR3 is TGTGCCAGCAGACATAAGGGGACAATTAAGACCTATGGCTACACCTTC. Amino acids: CASRHKGTIKTYGYTF.

The V and J genes are TRBV29-1 and TRBJ2-1, with 8 positions matching TRBD1. CDR3 length: 11 amino acids. Germline V gene sequence: CDR1 SQVTM, CDR2 ANQGSEA. V lost 6 bases and J lost 8; bases outside the gene matches: 3. CDR3 sequence reads: CSVSDRDEQFF. DNA of the CDR3: TGCAGCGTGTCGGACAGGGATGAGCAGTTCTTC.

The rearrangement uses TRBV30 and TRBJ1-2; D not certain. Germline V CDR1 and CDR2: GTSNPN, SVGIG (reference sequence). Trimming cost V 5 bases and J 4 bases, with 14 bases left between them. The CDR3 extends over 13 amino acids. The CDR3 protein is CAWSTSRGYGYTF. CDR3 bases: TGTGCCTGGTCGACGAGTCGGGGCTATGGCTACACCTTC.

This clonotype has more than one count but fewer than ten. The chain couples TRBV7-9 to TRBJ1-1, with D uncertain. From germline, CDR1 is SEHNR and CDR2 FQNEAQ (reference sequence). V was cut by 0 bases and J by 0 bases, with 5 bases left in between. There are 14 residues in the CDR3. In DNA, the CDR3 is TGTGCCAGCAGCTTAGCGCAGCTGAACACTGAAGCTTTCTTT. As protein: CASSLAQLNTEAFF.

Only a few counts were recorded for this clonotype. This chain uses TRBV5-1 with TRBJ1-4, with 9 bases aligning to TRBD1. The CDR3 runs 15 residues. Trimming at V came to 4 bases and at J to 7 bases, leaving 8 bases not matched to a gene. The germline V gene encodes CDR1 SGHRS and CDR2 YFSETQ. CDR3 bases: TGCGCCAGCAGCCCGGTACAGGGGGCAGGTGAAAAACTGTTTTTT. It specifies CASSPVQGAGEKLFF.

For this clonotype: One base away lies a much larger clone, so this may be a sequencing read error. The genes are TRBV9 and TRBJ2-3; no definite D call. The CDR3 is 14 residues long. Germline loops: CDR1 SGDLS, CDR2 YYNGEE. CDR3 sequence (DNA): TGTGCCAGCATCGTAGCTGGGATCACAGATACGCAGTATTTT. It specifies CASIVAGITDTQYF.

In its sample, this clonotype was seen many times. The V gene is TRBV3-1, the J gene TRBJ1-2; possibly TRBD1 for D (5 bases). The germline V gene has CDR1 LGHDT and CDR2 YNNKEL (reference sequence). This CDR3 comprises 14 residues. V dropped 2 bases and J dropped 4 bases, with 11 bases sitting between them. CDR3 DNA sequence: TGTGCCAGCAGCCAACGGACAAGATTCTATGGCTACACCTTC. Translating it yields CASSQRTRFYGYTF.

This clonotype was recorded at least ten times. V and J are TRBV12-3 or TRBV12-4 and TRBJ2-2, with 9 nucleotides matching TRBD2. The CDR3 covers 15 residues. Trimming removed 7 bases from V and 5 bases from J; junction bases left unmatched: 8. CDR3 nucleotides: TGTGCCAGCATCTCGCGGGGGGGCCGGACCGGGGAGCTGTTTTTT. It yields the protein CASISRGGRTGELFF.

The CDR3 sequence is CSARNPEGYQPQHF. The CDR3 DNA reads TGCAGTGCAAGGAACCCTGAAGGTTATCAGCCCCAGCATTTT. V and J are TRBV20-1 and TRBJ1-5, with D unclear. The CDR3 contains 14 residues. Germline V lookup: CDR1 DFQATT, CDR2 SNEGSKA (reference sequence). V was pared by 6 bases and J by 5 bases, with 17 bases between.

In this sample, this clonotype turned up many times. J is TRBJ2-3 and V is TRBV29-1, with D maybe TRBD2 (6 bases). The CDR3 has 13 residues. V was cut by 7 bases and J by 7 bases, with 18 bases left in between. CDR1 and CDR2 from the germline V gene are SQVTM and ANQGSEA. This chain's CDR3 is CSAGGGRANTQYF. The CDR3 DNA is TGCAGCGCCGGGGGAGGCAGGGCGAATACGCAGTATTTT.

Worth noting for this clonotype: A much larger clone sits a single nucleotide away, making a read error possible. V and J are TRBV13 and TRBJ1-5; weak D call: TRBD1 (5 bases). V was clipped by 7 bases and J by 6 bases, with 22 bases between them. The CDR3 spans 16 residues. Germline CDR1 reads PRHDT; CDR2 reads FYEKMQ (reference sequence). The CDR3 reads CASTFREGFSRQPQHF. DNA for the CDR3: TGTGCCAGCACCTTTAGGGAGGGGTTTTCGCGTCAGCCCCAGCATTTT.

This clonotype was detected ten times or more. This chain uses TRBV11-2 with TRBJ2-4, with 8 bases lining up with TRBD2. Germline assignment: CDR1 SGHAT and CDR2 FQNNGV. The CDR3 loop spans 14 amino acids. Trimming took 3 bases from V and 11 from J; bases not matched to a gene: 9. CDR3 in amino acids: CASSFPGLARFQYF. DNA of the CDR3: TGTGCCAGCAGCTTTCCCGGACTAGCTCGCTTTCAGTACTTC.

This clonotype has more than one count but fewer than ten. The V gene is TRBV30, the J gene TRBJ2-3; TRBD1 might be the D (6 bases). CDR1 and CDR2 (germline): GTSNPN, SVGIG (reference sequence). V shed 3 bases and J shed 5 bases, with 15 bases lying between them. The CDR3 covers 14 residues. The CDR3 is CAWSNLTGKDTQYF. CDR3 in DNA: TGTGCCTGGAGCAACTTAACAGGGAAAGATACGCAGTATTTT.

This clonotype was counted at least ten times. The chain is built from TRBV6-5 and TRBJ2-5, with TRBD1 identical over 9 bases. Per germline, CDR1 MNHEY and CDR2 SVGAGI. Trimming took 0 bases from V and 3 from J; bases not matched to a gene: 5. The CDR3 loop spans 16 amino acids. The CDR3 region is CASSYSRQGGKETQYF. DNA for the CDR3: TGTGCCAGCAGTTACTCTAGACAGGGGGGTAAAGAGACCCAGTACTTC.